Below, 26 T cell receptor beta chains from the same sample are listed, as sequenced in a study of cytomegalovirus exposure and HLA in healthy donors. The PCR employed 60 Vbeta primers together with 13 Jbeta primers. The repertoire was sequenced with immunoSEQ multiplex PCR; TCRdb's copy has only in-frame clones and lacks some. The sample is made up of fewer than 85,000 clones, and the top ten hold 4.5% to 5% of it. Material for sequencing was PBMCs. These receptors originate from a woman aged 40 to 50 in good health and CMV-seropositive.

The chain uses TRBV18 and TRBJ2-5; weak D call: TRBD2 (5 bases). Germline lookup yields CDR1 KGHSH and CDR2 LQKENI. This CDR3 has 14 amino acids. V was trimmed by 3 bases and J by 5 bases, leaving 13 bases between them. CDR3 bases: TGTGCCAGCTCACCCCGGTCCCCGGGGGAGACCCAGTACTTC. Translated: CASSPRSPGETQYF.

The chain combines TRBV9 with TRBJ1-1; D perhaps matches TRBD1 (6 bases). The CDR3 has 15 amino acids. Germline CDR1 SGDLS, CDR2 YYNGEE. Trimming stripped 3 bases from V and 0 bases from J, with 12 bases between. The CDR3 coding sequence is TGTGCCAGCAGCGCGAGGGACAACTTGAACACTGAAGCTTTCTTT. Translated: CASSARDNLNTEAFF.

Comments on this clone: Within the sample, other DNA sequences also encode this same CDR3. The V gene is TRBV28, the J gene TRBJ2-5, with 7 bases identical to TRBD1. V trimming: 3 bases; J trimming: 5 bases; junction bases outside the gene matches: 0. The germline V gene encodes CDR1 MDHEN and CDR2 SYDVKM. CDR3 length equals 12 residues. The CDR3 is CASSLTGETQYF. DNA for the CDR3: TGTGCCAGCAGTTTGACAGGGGAGACCCAGTACTTC.

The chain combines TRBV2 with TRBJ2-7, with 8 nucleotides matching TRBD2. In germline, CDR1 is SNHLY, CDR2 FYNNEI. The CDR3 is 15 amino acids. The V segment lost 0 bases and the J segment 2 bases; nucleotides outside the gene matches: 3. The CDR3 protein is CASSEASGGPYEQYF. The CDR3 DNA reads TGTGCCAGCAGTGAAGCTTCGGGAGGGCCCTACGAGCAGTACTTC. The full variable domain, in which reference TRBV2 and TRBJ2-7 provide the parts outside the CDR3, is EPEVTQTPSHQVTQMGQEVILRCVPISNHLYFYWYRQILGQKVEFLVSFYNNEISEKSEIFDDQFSVERPDGSNFTLKIRSTKLEDSAMYFCASSEASGGPYEQYFGPGTRLTVT.

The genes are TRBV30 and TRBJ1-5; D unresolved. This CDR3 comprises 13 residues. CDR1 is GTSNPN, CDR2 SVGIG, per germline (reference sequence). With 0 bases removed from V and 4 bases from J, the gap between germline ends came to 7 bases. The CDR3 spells CAWSVEGNQPQHF. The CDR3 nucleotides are TGTGCCTGGAGTGTCGAGGGTAATCAGCCCCAGCATTTT.

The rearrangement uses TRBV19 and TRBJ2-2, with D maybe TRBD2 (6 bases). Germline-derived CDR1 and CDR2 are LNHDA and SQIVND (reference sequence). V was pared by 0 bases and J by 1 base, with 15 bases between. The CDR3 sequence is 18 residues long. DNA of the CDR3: TGTGCCAGTAGTATAGAGCGGGGCCGGGACTGGAACACCGGGGAGCTGTTTTTT. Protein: CASSIERGRDWNTGELFF.

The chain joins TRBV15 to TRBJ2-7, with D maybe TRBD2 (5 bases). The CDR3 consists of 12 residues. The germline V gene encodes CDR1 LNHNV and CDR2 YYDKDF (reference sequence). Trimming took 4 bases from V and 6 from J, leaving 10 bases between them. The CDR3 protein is CATSITAGEQYF. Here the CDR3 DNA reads TGTGCCACCAGCATAACGGCGGGCGAGCAGTACTTC.

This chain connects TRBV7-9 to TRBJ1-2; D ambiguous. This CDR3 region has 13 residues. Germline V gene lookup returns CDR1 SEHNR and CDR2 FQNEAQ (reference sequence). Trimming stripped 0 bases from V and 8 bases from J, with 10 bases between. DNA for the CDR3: TGTGCCAGCAGCTTAGCAAGGGAGGACGGCTACACCTTC. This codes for CASSLAREDGYTF.

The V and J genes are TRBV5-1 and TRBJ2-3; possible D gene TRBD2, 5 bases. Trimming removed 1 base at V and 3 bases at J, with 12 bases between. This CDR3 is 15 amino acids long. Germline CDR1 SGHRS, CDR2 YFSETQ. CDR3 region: CASSLSGSGTDTQYF. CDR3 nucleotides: TGCGCCAGCAGCTTGTCTGGGAGTGGAACAGATACGCAGTATTTT.

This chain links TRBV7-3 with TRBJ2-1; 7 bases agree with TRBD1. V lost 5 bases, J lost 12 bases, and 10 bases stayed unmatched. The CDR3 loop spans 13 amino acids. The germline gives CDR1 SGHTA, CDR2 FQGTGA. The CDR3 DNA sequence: TGTGCCAGCAGCCCGACAGGGATGGGCGGGCAGTTCTTC. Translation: CASSPTGMGGQFF.

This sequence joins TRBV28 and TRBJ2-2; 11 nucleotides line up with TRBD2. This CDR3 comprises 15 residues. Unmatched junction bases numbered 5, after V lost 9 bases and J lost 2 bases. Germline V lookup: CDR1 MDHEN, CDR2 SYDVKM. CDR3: CASLAGGLNTGELFF. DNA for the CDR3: TGTGCCAGTTTAGCGGGAGGGCTTAACACCGGGGAGCTGTTTTTT.

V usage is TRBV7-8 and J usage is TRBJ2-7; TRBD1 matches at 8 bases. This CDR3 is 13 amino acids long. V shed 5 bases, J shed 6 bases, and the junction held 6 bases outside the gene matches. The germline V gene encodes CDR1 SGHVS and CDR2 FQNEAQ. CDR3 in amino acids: CASSLGQASEQYF. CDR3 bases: TGTGCCAGCAGCCTGGGACAGGCCTCCGAGCAGTACTTC.

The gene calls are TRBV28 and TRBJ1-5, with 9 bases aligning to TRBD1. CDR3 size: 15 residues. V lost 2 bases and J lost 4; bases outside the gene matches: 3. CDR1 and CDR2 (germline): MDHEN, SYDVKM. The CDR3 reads CASSLGDRDNQPQHF. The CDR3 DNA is TGTGCCAGCAGTTTAGGGGACAGGGATAATCAGCCCCAGCATTTT.

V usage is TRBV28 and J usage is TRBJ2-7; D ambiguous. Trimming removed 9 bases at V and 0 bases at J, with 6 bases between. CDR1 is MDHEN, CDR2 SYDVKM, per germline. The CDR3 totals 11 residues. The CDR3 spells CASSVSYEQYF. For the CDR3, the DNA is TGTGCCAGTTCCGTCTCCTACGAGCAGTACTTC.

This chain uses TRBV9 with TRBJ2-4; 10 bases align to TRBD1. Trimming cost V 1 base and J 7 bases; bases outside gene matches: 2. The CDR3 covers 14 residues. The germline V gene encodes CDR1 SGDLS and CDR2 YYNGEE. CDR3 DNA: TGTGCCAGCAGCGTACTGGACAGGGGGAACATTCAGTACTTC. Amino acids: CASSVLDRGNIQYF.

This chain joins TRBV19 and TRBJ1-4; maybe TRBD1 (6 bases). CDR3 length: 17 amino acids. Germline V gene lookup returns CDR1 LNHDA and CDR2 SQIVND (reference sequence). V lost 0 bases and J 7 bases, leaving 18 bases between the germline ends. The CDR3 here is CASSIDGADRSGEKLFF. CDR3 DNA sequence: TGTGCCAGTAGTATAGATGGAGCAGACAGGAGTGGTGAAAAACTGTTTTTT.

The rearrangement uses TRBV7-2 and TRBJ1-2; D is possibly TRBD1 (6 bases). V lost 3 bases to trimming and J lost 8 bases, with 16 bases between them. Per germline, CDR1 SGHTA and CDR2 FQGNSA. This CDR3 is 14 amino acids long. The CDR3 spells CASSFEGGREGYTF. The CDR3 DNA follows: TGTGCCAGCAGCTTCGAGGGGGGGCGGGAAGGCTACACCTTC. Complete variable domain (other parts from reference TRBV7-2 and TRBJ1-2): GAGVSQSPSNKVTEKGKDVELRCDPISGHTALYWYRQSLGQGLEFLIYFQGNSAPDKSGLPSDRFSAERTGGSVSTLTIQRTQQEDSAVYLCASSFEGGREGYTFGSGTRLTVV.

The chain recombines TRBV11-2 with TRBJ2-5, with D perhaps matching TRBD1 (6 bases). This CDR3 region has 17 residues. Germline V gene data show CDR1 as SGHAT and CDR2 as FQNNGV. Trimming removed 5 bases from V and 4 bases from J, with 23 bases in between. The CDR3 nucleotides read TGTGCCAGCAGCAAACGCCCGGGACAATGGATGGGAGAGACCCAGTACTTC. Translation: CASSKRPGQWMGETQYF.

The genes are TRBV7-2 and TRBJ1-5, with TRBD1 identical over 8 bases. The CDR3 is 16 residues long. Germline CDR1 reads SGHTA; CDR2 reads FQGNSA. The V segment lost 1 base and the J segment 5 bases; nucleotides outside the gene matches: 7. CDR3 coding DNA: TGTGCCAGCAGCTTAGTAGGGGGACAGGTCCATCAGCCCCAGCATTTT. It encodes CASSLVGGQVHQPQHF.

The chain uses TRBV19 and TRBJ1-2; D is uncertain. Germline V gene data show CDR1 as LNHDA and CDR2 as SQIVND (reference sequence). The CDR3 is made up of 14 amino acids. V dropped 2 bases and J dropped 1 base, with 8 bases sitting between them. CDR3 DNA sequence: TGTGCCAGTAGTATACCCGGGGATAACTATGGCTACACCTTC. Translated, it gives CASSIPGDNYGYTF.

Written as DNA, the CDR3 is TGCAGCGTTGTCAGGGGGATCTCCTACGAGCAGTACTTC. It encodes CSVVRGISYEQYF. This sequence joins TRBV29-1 and TRBJ2-7, with 7 bases lining up with TRBD1. This CDR3 is built from 13 residues. V shed 4 bases and J 0 bases; nucleotides not matched to a gene: 3. Germline lookup yields CDR1 SQVTM and CDR2 ANQGSEA.

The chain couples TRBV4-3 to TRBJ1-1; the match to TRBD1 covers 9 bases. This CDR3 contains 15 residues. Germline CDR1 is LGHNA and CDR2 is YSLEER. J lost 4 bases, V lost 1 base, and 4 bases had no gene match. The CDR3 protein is CASSQAGTGSTEAFF. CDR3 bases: TGCGCCAGCAGCCAAGCCGGGACAGGGTCCACTGAAGCTTTCTTT.

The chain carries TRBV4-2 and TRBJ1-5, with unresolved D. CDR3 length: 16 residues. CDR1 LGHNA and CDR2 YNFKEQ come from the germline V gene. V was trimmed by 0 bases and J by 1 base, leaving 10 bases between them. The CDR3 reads CASSQERTGSNQPQHF. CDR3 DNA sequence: TGTGCCAGCAGCCAAGAACGGACGGGAAGCAATCAGCCCCAGCATTTT.

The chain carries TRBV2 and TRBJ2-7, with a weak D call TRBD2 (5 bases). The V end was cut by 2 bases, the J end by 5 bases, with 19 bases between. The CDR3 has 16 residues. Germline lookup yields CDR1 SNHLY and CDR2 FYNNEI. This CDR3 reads CASSELVGLALHEQYF. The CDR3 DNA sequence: TGTGCCAGCAGTGAACTGGTTGGGCTAGCATTACACGAGCAGTACTTC.

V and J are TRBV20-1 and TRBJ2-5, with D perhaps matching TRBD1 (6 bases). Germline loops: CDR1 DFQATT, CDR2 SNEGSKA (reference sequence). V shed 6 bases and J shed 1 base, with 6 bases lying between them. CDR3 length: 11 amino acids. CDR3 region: CSADSQETQYF. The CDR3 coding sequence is TGCAGTGCGGACAGCCAAGAGACCCAGTACTTC.

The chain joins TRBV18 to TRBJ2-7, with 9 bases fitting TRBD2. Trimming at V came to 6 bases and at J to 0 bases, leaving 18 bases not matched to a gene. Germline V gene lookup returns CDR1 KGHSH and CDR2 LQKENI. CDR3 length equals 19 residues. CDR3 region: CASSPFPYALAGSSYEQYF. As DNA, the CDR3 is TGTGCCAGCTCGCCCTTCCCATATGCGCTAGCGGGGAGCTCCTACGAGCAGTACTTC.